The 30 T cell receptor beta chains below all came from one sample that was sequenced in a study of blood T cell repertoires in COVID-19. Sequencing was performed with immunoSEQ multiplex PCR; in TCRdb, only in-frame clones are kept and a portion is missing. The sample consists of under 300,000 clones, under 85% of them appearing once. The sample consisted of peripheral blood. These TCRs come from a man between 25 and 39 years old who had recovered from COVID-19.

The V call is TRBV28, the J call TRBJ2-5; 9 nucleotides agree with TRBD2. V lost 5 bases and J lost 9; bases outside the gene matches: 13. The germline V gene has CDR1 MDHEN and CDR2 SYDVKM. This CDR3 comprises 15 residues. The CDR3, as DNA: TGTGCCAGCAGTCCATATACTCGCGCTAGCGGGGCCCAGTACTTC. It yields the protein CASSPYTRASGAQYF. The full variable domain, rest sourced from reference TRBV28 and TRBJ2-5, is DVKVTQSSRYLVKRTGEKVFLECVQDMDHENMFWYRQDPGLGLRLIYFSYDVKMKEKGDIPEGYSVSREKKERFSLILESASTNQTSMYLCASSPYTRASGAQYFGPGTRLLVL.

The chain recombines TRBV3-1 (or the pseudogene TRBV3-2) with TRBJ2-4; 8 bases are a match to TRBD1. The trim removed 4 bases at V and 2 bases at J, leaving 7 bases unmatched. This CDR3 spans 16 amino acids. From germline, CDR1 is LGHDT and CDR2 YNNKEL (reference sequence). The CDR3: CASSPRTGQTKNIQYF. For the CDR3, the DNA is TGTGCCAGCAGCCCCCGGACAGGGCAAACCAAAAACATTCAGTACTTC.

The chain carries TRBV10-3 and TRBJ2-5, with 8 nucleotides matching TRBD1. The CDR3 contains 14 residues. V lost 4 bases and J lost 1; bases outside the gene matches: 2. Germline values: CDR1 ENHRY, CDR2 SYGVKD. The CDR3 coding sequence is TGTGCCATCAGTGCGGGACAGGTCCAAGAGACCCAGTACTTC. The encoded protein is CAISAGQVQETQYF.

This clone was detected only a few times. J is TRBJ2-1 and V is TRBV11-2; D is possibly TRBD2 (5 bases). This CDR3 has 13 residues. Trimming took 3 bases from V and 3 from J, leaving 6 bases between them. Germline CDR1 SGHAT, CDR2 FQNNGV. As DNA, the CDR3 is TGTGCCAGCAGCTTTGCGGGCTACAATGAGCAGTTCTTC. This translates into CASSFAGYNEQFF.

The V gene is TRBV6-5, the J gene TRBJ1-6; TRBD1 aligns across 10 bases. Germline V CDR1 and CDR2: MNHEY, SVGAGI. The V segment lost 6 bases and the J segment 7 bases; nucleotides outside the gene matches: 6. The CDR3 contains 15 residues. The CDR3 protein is CASRILTGGNSPLHF. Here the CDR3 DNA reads TGTGCCAGCAGAATCCTGACAGGGGGCAATTCACCCCTCCACTTT.

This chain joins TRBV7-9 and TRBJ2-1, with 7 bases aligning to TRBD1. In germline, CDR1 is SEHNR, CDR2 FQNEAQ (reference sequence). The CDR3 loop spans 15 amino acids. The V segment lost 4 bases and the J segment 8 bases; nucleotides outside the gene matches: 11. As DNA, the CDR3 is TGTGCCAGCAGCTCACGACAGGGCAAGGCATATGAGCAGTTCTTC. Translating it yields CASSSRQGKAYEQFF.

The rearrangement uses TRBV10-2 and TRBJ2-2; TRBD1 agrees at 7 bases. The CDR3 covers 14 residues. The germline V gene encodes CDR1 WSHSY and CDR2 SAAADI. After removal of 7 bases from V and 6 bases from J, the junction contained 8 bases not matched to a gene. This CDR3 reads CASTTRGLAGELFF. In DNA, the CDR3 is TGCGCCAGCACCACCAGGGGGTTGGCCGGGGAGCTGTTTTTT.

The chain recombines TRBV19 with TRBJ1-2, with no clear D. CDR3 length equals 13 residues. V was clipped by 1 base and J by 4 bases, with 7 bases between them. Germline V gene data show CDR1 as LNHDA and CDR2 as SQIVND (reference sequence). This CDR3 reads CASSIGATYGYTF. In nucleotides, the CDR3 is TGTGCCAGTAGTATAGGGGCCACCTATGGCTACACCTTC.

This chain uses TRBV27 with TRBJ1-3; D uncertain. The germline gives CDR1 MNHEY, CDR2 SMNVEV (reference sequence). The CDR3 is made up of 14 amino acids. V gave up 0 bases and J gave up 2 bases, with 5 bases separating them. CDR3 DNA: TGTGCCAGCAGTTTATCGAGGGCTGGAAACACCATATATTTT. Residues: CASSLSRAGNTIYF.

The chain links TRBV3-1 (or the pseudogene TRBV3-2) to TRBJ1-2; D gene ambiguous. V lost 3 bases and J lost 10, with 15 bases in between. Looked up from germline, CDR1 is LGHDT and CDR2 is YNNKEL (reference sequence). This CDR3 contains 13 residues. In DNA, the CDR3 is TGTGCCAGCAGCCAGGGTTTTTCGGGATTCTACACCTTC. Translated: CASSQGFSGFYTF.

In nucleotides, the CDR3 is TGTGCTAGTGGCTATCCAGGGGCCCCTGTCTCTTATAGCAATCAGCCCCAGCATTTT. Amino acid sequence: CASGYPGAPVSYSNQPQHF. The rearrangement uses TRBV12-5 and TRBJ1-5, with D possibly being TRBD1 (6 bases). Deletions cut 6 bases from V and 0 bases from J, with 24 bases between. CDR3 length equals 19 residues. Per germline, CDR1 LGHNT and CDR2 FRNRAP.

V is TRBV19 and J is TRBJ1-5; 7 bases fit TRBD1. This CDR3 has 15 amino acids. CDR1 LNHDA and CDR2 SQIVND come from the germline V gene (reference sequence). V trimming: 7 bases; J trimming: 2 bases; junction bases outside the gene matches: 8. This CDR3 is CASIQGGRGNQPQHF. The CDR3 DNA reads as TGTGCCAGTATTCAGGGGGGCAGGGGCAATCAGCCCCAGCATTTT.

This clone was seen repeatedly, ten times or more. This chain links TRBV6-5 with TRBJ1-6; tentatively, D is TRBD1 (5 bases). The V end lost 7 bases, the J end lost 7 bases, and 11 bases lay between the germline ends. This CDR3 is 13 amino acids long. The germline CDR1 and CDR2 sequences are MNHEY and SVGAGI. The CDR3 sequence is CASTGYENSPLHF. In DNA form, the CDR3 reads TGTGCCAGCACAGGGTACGAGAATTCACCCCTCCACTTT.

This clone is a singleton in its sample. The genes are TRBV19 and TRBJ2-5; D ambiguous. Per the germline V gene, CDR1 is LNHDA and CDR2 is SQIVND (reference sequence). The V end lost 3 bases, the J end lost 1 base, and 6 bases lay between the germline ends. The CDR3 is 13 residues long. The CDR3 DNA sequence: TGTGCCAGTAGTATCATGTTCCAAGAGACCCAGTACTTC. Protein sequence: CASSIMFQETQYF.

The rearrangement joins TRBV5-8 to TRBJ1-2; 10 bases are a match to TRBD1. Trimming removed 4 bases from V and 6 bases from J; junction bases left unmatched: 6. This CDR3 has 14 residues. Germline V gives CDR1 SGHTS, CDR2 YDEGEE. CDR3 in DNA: TGTGCCAGCAGCCGAGACAGGGGGCTCGATGGCTACACCTTC. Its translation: CASSRDRGLDGYTF.

In DNA form, the CDR3 reads TGTGCCAGCATGGCCCTCGAGACCCAGTACTTC. As protein: CASMALETQYF. V usage is TRBV2 and J usage is TRBJ2-5; D is unclear. There are 11 residues in the CDR3. Trimming removed 7 bases at V and 5 bases at J, with 8 bases between. Germline V gene lookup returns CDR1 SNHLY and CDR2 FYNNEI.

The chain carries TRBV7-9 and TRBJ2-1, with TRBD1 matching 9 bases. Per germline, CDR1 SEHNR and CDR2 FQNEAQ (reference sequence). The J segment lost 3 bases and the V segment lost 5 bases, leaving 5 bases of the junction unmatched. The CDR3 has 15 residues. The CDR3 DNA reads TGTGCCAGCAGCGGTGGGACAGGGAGCTACAATGAGCAGTTCTTC. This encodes CASSGGTGSYNEQFF.

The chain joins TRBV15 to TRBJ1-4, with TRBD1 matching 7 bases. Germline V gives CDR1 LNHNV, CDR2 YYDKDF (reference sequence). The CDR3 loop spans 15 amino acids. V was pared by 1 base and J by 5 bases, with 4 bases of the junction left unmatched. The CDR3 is CATSRAGQQNEKLFF. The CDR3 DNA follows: TGTGCCACCAGCAGAGCGGGACAGCAAAATGAAAAACTGTTTTTT.

For the CDR3, the DNA is TGTGCCAGCACCACCGTAGCGGGGGGGCATGAGACCCAGTACTTC. Translation: CASTTVAGGHETQYF. V gene TRBV6-5 combines with J gene TRBJ2-5, with 11 nucleotides matching TRBD2. V was clipped by 7 bases and J by 5 bases; unmatched bases: 9. CDR1 and CDR2 from the germline V gene are MNHEY and SVGAGI. This CDR3 has 15 amino acids.

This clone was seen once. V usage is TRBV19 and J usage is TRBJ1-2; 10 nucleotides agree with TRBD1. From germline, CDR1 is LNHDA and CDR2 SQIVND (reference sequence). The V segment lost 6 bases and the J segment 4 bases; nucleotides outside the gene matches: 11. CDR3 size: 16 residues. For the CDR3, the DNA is TGTGCCAGTAGCGGACTTCCGGGACAGGGGACCTATGGCTACACCTTC. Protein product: CASSGLPGQGTYGYTF.

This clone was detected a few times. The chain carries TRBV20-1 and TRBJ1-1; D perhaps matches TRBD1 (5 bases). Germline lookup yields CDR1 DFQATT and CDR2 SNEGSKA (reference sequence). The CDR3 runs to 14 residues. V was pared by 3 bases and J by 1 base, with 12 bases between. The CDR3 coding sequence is TGCAGTGCTAGTGGACACGAAGGGAACACTGAAGCTTTCTTT. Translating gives CSASGHEGNTEAFF.

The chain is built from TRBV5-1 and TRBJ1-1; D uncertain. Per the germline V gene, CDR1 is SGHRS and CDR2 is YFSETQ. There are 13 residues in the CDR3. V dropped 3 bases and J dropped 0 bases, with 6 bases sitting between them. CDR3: CASSSRLNTEAFF. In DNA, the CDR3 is TGCGCCAGCAGCTCGAGATTGAACACTGAAGCTTTCTTT.

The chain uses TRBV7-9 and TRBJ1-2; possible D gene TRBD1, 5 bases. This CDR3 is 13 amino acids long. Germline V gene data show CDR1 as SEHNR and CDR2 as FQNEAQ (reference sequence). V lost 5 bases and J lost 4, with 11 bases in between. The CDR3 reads CASSRGEGYGYTF. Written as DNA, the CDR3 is TGTGCCAGCAGCAGGGGTGAGGGCTATGGCTACACCTTC.

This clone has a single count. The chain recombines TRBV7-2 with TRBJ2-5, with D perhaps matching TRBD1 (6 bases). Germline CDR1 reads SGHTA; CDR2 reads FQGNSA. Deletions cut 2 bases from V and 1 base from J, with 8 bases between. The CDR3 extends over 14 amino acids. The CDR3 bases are TGTGCCAGCAGCTTACAGGGGTCCCAAGAGACCCAGTACTTC. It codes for CASSLQGSQETQYF.

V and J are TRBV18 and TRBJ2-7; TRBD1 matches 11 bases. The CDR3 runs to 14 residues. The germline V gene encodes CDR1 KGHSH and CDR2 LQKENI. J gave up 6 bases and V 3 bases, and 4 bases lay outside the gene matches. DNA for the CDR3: TGTGCCAGCTCACCCGGGACAGGGGGATTCGAGCAGTACGTC. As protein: CASSPGTGGFEQYV.

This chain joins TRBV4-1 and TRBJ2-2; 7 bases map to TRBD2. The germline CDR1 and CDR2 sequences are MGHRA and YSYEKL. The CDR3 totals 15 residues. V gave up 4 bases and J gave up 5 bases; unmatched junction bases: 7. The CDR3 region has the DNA TGCGCCAGCAGCCGCTCGGGACTAACGACCGGGGAGCTGTTTTTT. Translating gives CASSRSGLTTGELFF.

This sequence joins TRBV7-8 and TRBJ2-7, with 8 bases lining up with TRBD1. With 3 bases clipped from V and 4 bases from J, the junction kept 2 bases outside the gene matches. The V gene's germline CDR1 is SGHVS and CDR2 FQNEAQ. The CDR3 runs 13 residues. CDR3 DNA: TGTGCCAGCAGCTTCAGGACAGGGTACGAGCAGTACTTC. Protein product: CASSFRTGYEQYF.

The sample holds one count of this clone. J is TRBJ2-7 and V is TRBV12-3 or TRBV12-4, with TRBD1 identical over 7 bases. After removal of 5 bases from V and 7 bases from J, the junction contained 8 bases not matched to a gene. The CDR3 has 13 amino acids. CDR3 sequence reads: CASSRTGAGEQYF. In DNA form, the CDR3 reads TGTGCCAGCAGTCGTACAGGGGCTGGAGAGCAGTACTTC.

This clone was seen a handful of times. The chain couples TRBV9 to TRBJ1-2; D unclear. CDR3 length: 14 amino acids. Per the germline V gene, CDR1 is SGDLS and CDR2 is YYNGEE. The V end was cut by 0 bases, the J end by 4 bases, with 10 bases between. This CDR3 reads CASSVGQDFYGYTF. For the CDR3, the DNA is TGTGCCAGCAGCGTAGGTCAGGACTTCTATGGCTACACCTTC.

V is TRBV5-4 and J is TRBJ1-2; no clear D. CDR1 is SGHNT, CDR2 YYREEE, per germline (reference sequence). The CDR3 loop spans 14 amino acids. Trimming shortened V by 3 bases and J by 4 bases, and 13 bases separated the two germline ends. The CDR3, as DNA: TGTGCCAGCAGCTCGCGGACTGAAGGCTATGGCTACACCTTC. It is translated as CASSSRTEGYGYTF. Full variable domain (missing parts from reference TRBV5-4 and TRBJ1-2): ETGVTQSPTHLIKTRGQQVTLRCSSQSGHNTVSWYQQALGQGPQFIFQYYREEENGRGNFPPRFSGLQFPNYSSELNVNALELDDSALYLCASSSRTEGYGYTFGSGTRLTVV.